One sample yielded the 30 T cell receptor beta chains listed below, sequenced in a study of tumor-infiltrating lymphocytes in primary liver carcinoma. The researchers obtained blood RNA from unsorted whole blood and also extracted germline DNA. Constant-region priming of about 520 ng total RNA yielded TCR beta cDNA. It was through three nested multiplex PCR rounds of slightly modified ARM-PCR that TCR beta libraries arose. With TRBV1-TRBV30 forward primers and a C-beta reverse primer, the first two PCR rounds were run for 10 cycles each. TCRdb reprocessed the multiplex PCR reads with MiXCR, giving one entry per CDR3 protein. The profile shows some 200,000 distinct CDR3 sequences, less than 75% of them singletons. Sequencing input: peripheral blood. All receptors come from a woman in her fifties or sixties with primary liver carcinoma and hepatitis B virus infection.

Details on this clonotype: At one of its ends the junction is not consistent with the germline gene, which may arise from a read error. The V call is TRBV29-1, the J call TRBJ2-7, with 7 bases fitting TRBD2. Germline values: CDR1 SQVTM, CDR2 ANQGSEA. The CDR3 contains 13 residues. CDR3 DNA: TGCAGCATTGAACCTAGCGGTACCTACGAGCAGTGCTTC. This translates into CSIEPSGTYEQCF.

Remarks on this clonotype: The junction differs from germline at one of its ends, possibly a read error. The chain joins TRBV6-5 to TRBJ2-2; D not resolved. The CDR3 spans 16 residues. Germline-derived CDR1 and CDR2 are MNHEY and SVGAGI. The CDR3 DNA is TGTGCCGGCAGTTATGGGTCGGCAGCGAACACCGGGGAGCTGTTTTTT. It encodes CAGSYGSAANTGELFF.

This clonotype occurred once. The genes are TRBV9 and TRBJ1-4; D gene unclear. Germline assignment: CDR1 SGDLS and CDR2 YYNGEE. V shed 2 bases and J shed 3 bases, with 5 bases lying between them. The CDR3 length is 13 residues. This chain's CDR3 is CASSVGANEKLFF. As DNA, the CDR3 is TGTGCCAGCAGCGTTGGGGCTAATGAAAAACTGTTTTTT.

The V call is TRBV19, the J call TRBJ2-1, with TRBD2 identical over 9 bases. Germline loops: CDR1 LNHDA, CDR2 SQIVND (reference sequence). V dropped 3 bases and J dropped 3; count of bases not matched to a gene: 6. The CDR3 sequence is 16 residues long. CDR3 residues: CASSIVTSGYYNEQFF. DNA for the CDR3: TGTGCCAGTAGTATCGTGACTAGCGGCTACTACAATGAGCAGTTCTTC.

Note on this clonotype: At one boundary the junction diverges from the germline segment, which might be a read error. The chain combines TRBV6-5 with TRBJ2-3; 9 bases map to TRBD2. The germline CDR1 and CDR2 sequences are MNHEY and SVGAGI. The CDR3 extends over 17 amino acids. CDR3 nucleotide sequence: TGTACCAGCAGTTCACTCCCCCTAAGCGGGGGGACAGATACGCAGTATTTT. It yields the protein CTSSSLPLSGGTDTQYF.

This clonotype was seen a single time. Just one base apart from a much larger clone, this may be a read error. The gene calls are TRBV4-2 and TRBJ1-1; 8 bases map to TRBD1. Germline V lookup: CDR1 LGHNA, CDR2 YNFKEQ. The CDR3 contains 15 residues. This CDR3 is CASSPLDRENTEALF. In DNA form, the CDR3 reads TGTGCCAGCAGCCCCCTGGACAGGGAAAACACTGAAGCTCTCTTT.

Turning to this clonotype: The final CDR3 position lacks the conserved phenylalanine or tryptophan, pointing to a likely read error. The chain combines TRBV4-1 with TRBJ2-1; TRBD2 matches 8 bases. V was pared by 0 bases and J by 4 bases, with 5 bases of the junction left unmatched. Germline V gives CDR1 MGHRA, CDR2 YSYEKL. CDR3 length: 16 amino acids. CDR3 bases: TGCGCCAGCAGCCAAGACGGGGGGGGCACGTACAATGAGCAGTTCCTC. This translates into CASSQDGGGTYNEQFL.

In regard to this clonotype: Germline is not matched at one junction end, which may reflect a read error. The chain uses TRBV5-6 and TRBJ2-5; 7 nucleotides match TRBD1. Germline values: CDR1 SGHDT, CDR2 YYEEEE. There are 15 residues in the CDR3. CDR3 in amino acids: CASSSPGQPQETQCF. The CDR3 nucleotides are TGTGCCAGCAGCTCGCCGGGACAGCCTCAAGAGACCCAGTGCTTC.

Comments on this clonotype: At one end the junction does not follow the germline gene, possibly because of a read error. The chain uses TRBV4-1 and TRBJ2-2, with D maybe TRBD2 (5 bases). The CDR3 is made up of 18 amino acids. Germline V CDR1 and CDR2: MGHRA, YSYEKL. The CDR3 DNA reads as TGCGCAAGCAGCCATCTCATCCCTCAGCGGAGGAACATCGGGGAGCTGTTTTTT. The encoded protein is CASSHLIPQRRNIGELFF.

This clonotype was recorded many times. The V and J genes are TRBV11-1 and TRBJ2-6, with 7 nucleotides matching TRBD2. The V segment lost 5 bases and the J segment 0 bases; nucleotides outside the gene matches: 7. The CDR3 is made up of 17 amino acids. The germline V gene encodes CDR1 SGHAT and CDR2 FQDESV (reference sequence). The CDR3 region has the DNA TGTGCCAGCAGCCTACAAGCGGGAAGCTCTGGGGCCAACGTCCTGACTTTC. As protein: CASSLQAGSSGANVLTF.

Details on this clonotype: The junction departs from germline at one end; a sequencing error may be responsible. The rearrangement links TRBV30 to TRBJ2-2; TRBD1 matches 9 bases. CDR1 GTSNPN and CDR2 SVGIG come from the germline V gene (reference sequence). The CDR3 spans 15 residues. The CDR3 loop is CAWTVGTGFPGELSF. The CDR3 region has the DNA TGTGCCTGGACCGTGGGGACAGGGTTTCCCGGGGAGCTGTCTTTT.

In regard to this clonotype: An end of the junction differs from the germline gene, which may be a read error. The rearrangement uses TRBV5-1 and TRBJ1-1; D not certain. Germline CDR1 reads SGHRS; CDR2 reads YFSETQ. The CDR3 covers 13 residues. The DNA of the CDR3 is TGCGCCAGCAGCTTGGAGGAGAACACTGGAGCTTTCTTT. It encodes CASSLEENTGAFF. The full variable domain, in which reference TRBV5-1 and TRBJ1-1 provide the parts outside the CDR3, is KAGVTQTPRYLIKTRGQQVTLSCSPISGHRSVSWYQQTPGQGLQFLFEYFSETQRNKGNFPGRFSGRQFSNSRSEMNVSTLELGDSALYLCASSLEENTGAFFGQGTRLTVV.

A note on this clonotype: At one end, the junction sequence differs from germline, possibly due to a read error. This chain connects TRBV6-5 to TRBJ2-6; D tentatively fits TRBD1 or TRBD2 (6 bases each). In germline, CDR1 is MNHEY, CDR2 SVGAGI. This CDR3 is built from 18 residues. The CDR3 DNA sequence: TGTGCCAGCAGTTACTCCGGGGGCGCTTGTCCCGGGGCCAACCTCCTGACTTTC. This sequence encodes CASSYSGGACPGANLLTF.

Concerning this clonotype: A much larger clone differs from this one at a single base, so this may be a read error. V usage is TRBV6-5 and J usage is TRBJ2-5, with D hard to call. Germline values: CDR1 MNHEY, CDR2 SVGAGI. This CDR3 has 12 residues. Trimming shortened V by 4 bases and J by 5 bases, and 8 bases separated the two germline ends. The CDR3 protein is CASSSSGETQYF. CDR3 coding DNA: TGTGCCAGCAGTTCCAGTGGGGAGACCCAGTACTTC.

This clonotype is a singleton in its sample. The junction shows a germline mismatch at one end, possibly a read error. The rearrangement links TRBV11-2 to TRBJ2-3; D gene unclear. CDR1 is SGHAT and CDR2 is FQNNGV in the germline V gene. This CDR3 is 13 amino acids long. CDR3 residues: CASGLELPDAQYF. CDR3 nucleotides: TGTGCCAGCGGCTTAGAGCTCCCAGATGCGCAGTATTTT. Full variable domain (outside the CDR3, taken from reference TRBV11-2 and TRBJ2-3): EAGVAQSPRYKIIEKRQSVAFWCNPISGHATLYWYQQILGQGPKLLIQFQNNGVVDDSQLPKDRFSAERLKGVDSTLKIQPAKLEDSAVYLCASGLELPDAQYFGPGTRLTVL.

In the case of this clonotype: A junction end diverges from the germline sequence, so it may reflect a read error. V and J are TRBV11-3 and TRBJ2-5, with 12 bases that match TRBD1. The CDR3 is 15 residues long. Germline CDR1 reads SGHNT; CDR2 reads YENEEA. As DNA, the CDR3 is TGTACCAGGAGCCCCGGGACAGGGGGCATGGAGACCCAGTACTTC. This gives the protein CTRSPGTGGMETQYF.

CDR3 region: CASSRQNGVEPLFF. CDR3 DNA: TGTGCCAGCAGCCGGCAGAATGGGGTAGAGCCTCTGTTCTTC. V and J are TRBV11-3 and TRBJ2-1; D call uncertain. The CDR3 loop spans 14 amino acids. Germline-derived CDR1 and CDR2 are SGHNT and YENEEA. The V gene lost 5 bases and the J gene lost 15 bases, with 23 bases spanning the gap.

CDR3 in DNA: TGTGCCAGCAGTTTTAGATCGGGGGTTCGGCCTGAAGCTTTCTTT. This sequence encodes CASSFRSGVRPEAFF. V and J are TRBV28 and TRBJ1-1; TRBD1 is a possible D gene (5 bases). The CDR3 length is 15 residues. Germline V lookup: CDR1 MDHEN, CDR2 SYDVKM. V lost 3 bases and J 6 bases, leaving 17 bases between the germline ends.

This clonotype was counted many times. The gene calls are TRBV6-5 and TRBJ2-3; D is undetermined. CDR3 length equals 17 residues. Germline lookup yields CDR1 MNHEY and CDR2 SVGAGI. The V end was cut by 5 bases, the J end by 4 bases, with 22 bases between. CDR3 nucleotide sequence: TGTGCCAGCAGTCGCCAAGGAAGCGCCGGATGGGCAGATACGCAGTATTTT. As protein: CASSRQGSAGWADTQYF.

Regarding this clonotype: This may come from a read error, since a much larger clone is one base off. This chain connects TRBV6-5 to TRBJ2-7; 7 bases map to TRBD1. The J segment lost 5 bases and the V segment lost 6 bases, leaving 10 bases of the junction unmatched. The CDR3 covers 14 residues. Per germline, CDR1 MNHEY and CDR2 SVGAGI. CDR3 in amino acids: CASSPRDSVDEQYF. In DNA form, the CDR3 reads TGTGCCAGCAGCCCTAGGGACAGTGTCGACGAGCAGTACTTC.

Points on this clonotype: Germline and junction disagree at one end, which may indicate a read error. The chain couples TRBV11-2 to TRBJ2-7, with TRBD1 matching 10 bases. Looked up from germline, CDR1 is SGHAT and CDR2 is FQNNGV. CDR3 length: 14 residues. CDR3 coding DNA: TGTGCCAGCAACTCCTTGGACAGGGGGTACGAGCATTACTTC. Encoded protein: CASNSLDRGYEHYF.

This clonotype showed up many times. The chain carries TRBV11-2 and TRBJ2-2; 10 bases map to TRBD2. Germline V gives CDR1 SGHAT, CDR2 FQNNGV. This CDR3 contains 21 residues. After removal of 1 base from V and 3 bases from J, the junction contained 17 bases not matched to a gene. The CDR3 here is CASSLAGASGSYVGYTGELFF. The CDR3 bases are TGTGCCAGCAGCTTAGCTGGGGCTAGCGGGAGTTACGTAGGGTACACCGGGGAGCTGTTTTTT.

This clonotype was picked up a small number of times. The CDR3 DNA follows: TGTGCCAGCAGAAGCAGCGGGAGGGTCCACAATGAGCAGTTCTTC. Its translation: CASRSSGRVHNEQFF. The chain links TRBV6-2 or TRBV6-3 to TRBJ2-1, with 10 bases matching TRBD2. Germline trimming cut 6 bases from V and 5 bases from J; bases unmatched to any gene: 7. Germline assignment: CDR1 MNHEY and CDR2 SVGEGT. This CDR3 spans 15 amino acids.

There are a few counts of this clonotype. One junction end does not reproduce the germline sequence, and a read error may be involved. The chain recombines TRBV29-1 with TRBJ2-2, with D perhaps matching TRBD1 or TRBD2 (5 bases each). CDR1 is SQVTM and CDR2 is ANQGSEA in the germline V gene. The length of the CDR3 is 23 residues. This chain's CDR3 is CSVEPGGRVGLTPQNPNTGELIF. The CDR3 bases are TGCAGCGTTGAACCCGGAGGCAGGGTAGGACTCACTCCTCAAAACCCGAACACCGGGGAGCTGATTTTC.

A note on this clonotype: A read error may account for a junction end that differs from germline. The chain uses TRBV4-1 and TRBJ2-1; TRBD2 agrees at 10 bases. The CDR3 sequence is 17 residues long. CDR1 MGHRA and CDR2 YSYEKL come from the germline V gene. In DNA form, the CDR3 reads TGCGCCAGCAGTCAAGAACCCAGCGGGAGGGCGGACAATAAGCAGTTCTTC. It is translated as CASSQEPSGRADNKQFF.

The chain employs TRBV29-1 and TRBJ2-1; D gene uncertain. CDR1 SQVTM and CDR2 ANQGSEA come from the germline V gene. The CDR3 loop spans 11 amino acids. The CDR3 sequence: CTIVGGFEQFF. The CDR3 region has the DNA TGCACCATTGTAGGTGGGTTTGAGCAGTTCTTC.

This clonotype was observed a single time. The chain carries TRBV11-1 and TRBJ2-1; 7 nucleotides line up with TRBD2. Germline-derived CDR1 and CDR2 are SGHAT and FQDESV (reference sequence). The CDR3 has 17 amino acids. The ends lost 6 bases at V and 12 bases at J; junction bases unmatched: 23. The CDR3 loop reads CASRLRTSVSGLGGQFF. The DNA of the CDR3 is TGTGCCAGCAGACTCAGGACTAGTGTTAGTGGCTTGGGTGGGCAGTTCTTC.

In the case of this clonotype: A single base separates this from a much larger clone, so it may be a read error. V and J are TRBV4-1 and TRBJ1-3; D unresolved. In germline, CDR1 is MGHRA, CDR2 YSYEKL. The CDR3 runs 17 residues. CDR3 in amino acids: CASSQDSQVNSGSTIYF. The CDR3 DNA is TGCGCCAGCAGCCAAGATTCCCAGGTGAACTCTGGAAGCACCATATATTTT.

Regarding this clonotype: The junction departs from the called germline gene at one end, perhaps through a read error. The chain employs TRBV14 and TRBJ2-5; maybe TRBD2 (6 bases). The CDR3 loop spans 15 amino acids. Germline V gene lookup returns CDR1 SGHDN and CDR2 FVKESK. The CDR3 coding sequence is TGTGCCAGCAGCCAAGATCTAGCCATTCGGGAGACCCAATACTTC. Its translation is CASSQDLAIRETQYF.

A note on this clonotype: At one of its ends the junction is not consistent with the germline gene, which may arise from a read error. The chain has TRBV11-3 and TRBJ2-5; D is perhaps TRBD1 (5 bases). The CDR3 spans 14 residues. Germline assignment: CDR1 SGHNT and CDR2 YENEEA. CDR3 residues: CASSLGAYQEAQYF. The CDR3 DNA reads as TGTGCCAGTAGCTTAGGGGCATACCAAGAGGCCCAGTACTTC.